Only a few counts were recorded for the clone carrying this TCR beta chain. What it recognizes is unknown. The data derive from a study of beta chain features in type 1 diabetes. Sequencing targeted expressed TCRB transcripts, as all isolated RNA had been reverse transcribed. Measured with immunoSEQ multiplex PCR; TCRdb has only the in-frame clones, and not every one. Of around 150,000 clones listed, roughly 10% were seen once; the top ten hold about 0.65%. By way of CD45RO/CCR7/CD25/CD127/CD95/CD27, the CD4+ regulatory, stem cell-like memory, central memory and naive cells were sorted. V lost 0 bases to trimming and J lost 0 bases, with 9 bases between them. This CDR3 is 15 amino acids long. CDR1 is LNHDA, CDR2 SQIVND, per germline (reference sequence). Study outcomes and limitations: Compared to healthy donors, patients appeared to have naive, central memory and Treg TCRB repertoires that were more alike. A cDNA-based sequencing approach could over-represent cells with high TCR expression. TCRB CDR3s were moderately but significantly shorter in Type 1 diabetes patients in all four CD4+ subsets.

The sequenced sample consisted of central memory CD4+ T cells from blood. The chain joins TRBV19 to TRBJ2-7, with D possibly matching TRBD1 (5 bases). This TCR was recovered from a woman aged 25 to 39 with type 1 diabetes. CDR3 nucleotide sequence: TGTGCCAGTAGTATAGAGACAGATAGCTCCTACGAGCAGTACTTC. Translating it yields CASSIETDSSYEQYF.